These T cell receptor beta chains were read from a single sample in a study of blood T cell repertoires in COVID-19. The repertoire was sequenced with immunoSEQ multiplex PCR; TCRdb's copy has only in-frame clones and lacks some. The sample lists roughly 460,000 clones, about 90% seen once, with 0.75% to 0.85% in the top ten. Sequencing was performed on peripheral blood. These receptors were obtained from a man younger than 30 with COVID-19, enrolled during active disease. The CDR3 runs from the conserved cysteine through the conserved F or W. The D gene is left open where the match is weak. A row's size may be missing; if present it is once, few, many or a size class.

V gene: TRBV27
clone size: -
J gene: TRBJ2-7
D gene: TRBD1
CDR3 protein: CASSPARQGSYEQYF
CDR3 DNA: TGTGCCAGCAGTCCCGCCAGACAGGGATCCTACGAGCAGTACTTC

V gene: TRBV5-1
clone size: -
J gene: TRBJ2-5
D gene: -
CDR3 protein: CASSPDGTQETQYF
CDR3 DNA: TGCGCCAGCAGCCCCGACGGGACACAAGAGACCCAGTACTTC

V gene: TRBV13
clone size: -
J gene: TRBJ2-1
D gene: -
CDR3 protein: CASSLQGRYNEQFF
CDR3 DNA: TGTGCCAGCAGCCTACAGGGGAGGTACAATGAGCAGTTCTTC

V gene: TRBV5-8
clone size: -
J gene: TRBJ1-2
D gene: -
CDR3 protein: CASSFLFGNVEHGYTF
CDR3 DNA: TGTGCCAGCAGCTTCCTTTTCGGGAACGTTGAACATGGCTACACCTTC

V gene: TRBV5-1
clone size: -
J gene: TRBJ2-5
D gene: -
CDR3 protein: CASSPGEQETQYF
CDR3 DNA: TGCGCCAGCAGCCCCGGAGAGCAAGAGACCCAGTACTTC

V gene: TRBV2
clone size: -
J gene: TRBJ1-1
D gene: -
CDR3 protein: CASSEKGLKNTEAFF
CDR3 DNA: TGTGCCAGCAGTGAAAAGGGGTTGAAGAACACTGAAGCTTTCTTT

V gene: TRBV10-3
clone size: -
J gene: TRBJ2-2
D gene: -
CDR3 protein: CAISERENTGELFF
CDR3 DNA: TGTGCCATCAGTGAGCGGGAAAACACCGGGGAGCTGTTTTTT

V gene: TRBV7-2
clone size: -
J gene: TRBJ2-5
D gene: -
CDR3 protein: CASRLRSQETQYF
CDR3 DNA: TGTGCCAGCAGACTCCGAAGCCAAGAGACCCAGTACTTC

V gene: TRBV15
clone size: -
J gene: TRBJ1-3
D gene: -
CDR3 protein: CATSRSDSREATIYF
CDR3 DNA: TGTGCCACCAGCAGATCGGACAGCAGAGAAGCCACCATATATTTT

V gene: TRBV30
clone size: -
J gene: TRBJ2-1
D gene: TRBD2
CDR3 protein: CAWSRLAGDYNEQFF
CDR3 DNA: TGTGCCTGGAGTAGACTAGCGGGGGACTACAATGAGCAGTTCTTC

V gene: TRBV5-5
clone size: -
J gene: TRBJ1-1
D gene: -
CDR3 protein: CASSLGADNTEAFF
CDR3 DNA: TGTGCCAGCAGCTTGGGGGCAGATAACACTGAAGCTTTCTTT

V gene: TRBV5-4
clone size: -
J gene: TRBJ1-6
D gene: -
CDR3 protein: CASSSGQFNSPLHF
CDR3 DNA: TGTGCCAGCAGCTCCGGACAGTTCAATTCACCCCTCCACTTT

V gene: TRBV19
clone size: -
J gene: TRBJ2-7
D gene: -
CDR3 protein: CASSIGGRGVGEQYF
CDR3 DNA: TGTGCCAGTAGTATAGGAGGCAGGGGCGTCGGTGAGCAGTACTTC

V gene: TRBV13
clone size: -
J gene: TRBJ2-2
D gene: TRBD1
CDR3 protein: CASSDRGNTGELFF
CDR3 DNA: TGTGCCAGCAGCGACAGGGGGAACACCGGGGAGCTGTTTTTT

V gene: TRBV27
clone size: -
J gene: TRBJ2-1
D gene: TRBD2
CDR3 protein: CASSLSWLAGYNEQFF
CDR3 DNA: TGTGCCAGCAGTTTATCTTGGCTAGCGGGATACAATGAGCAGTTCTTC

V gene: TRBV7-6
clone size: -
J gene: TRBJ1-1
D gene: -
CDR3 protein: CASSLEASTEAFF
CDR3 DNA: TGTGCCAGCAGCTTAGAAGCCTCCACTGAAGCTTTCTTT

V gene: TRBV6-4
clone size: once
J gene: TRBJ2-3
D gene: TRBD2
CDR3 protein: CASSVLAGSPDTQYF
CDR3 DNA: TGTGCCAGCAGTGTACTAGCGGGGTCCCCGGATACGCAGTATTTT

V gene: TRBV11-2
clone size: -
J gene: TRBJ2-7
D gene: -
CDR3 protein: CASSLVGRPLEQYF
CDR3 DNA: TGTGCCAGCAGCTTAGTTGGGAGGCCCCTGGAGCAGTACTTC

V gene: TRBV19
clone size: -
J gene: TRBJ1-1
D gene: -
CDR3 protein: CASSMGRNTEAFF
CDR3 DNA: TGTGCCAGTAGTATGGGGCGCAACACTGAAGCTTTCTTT

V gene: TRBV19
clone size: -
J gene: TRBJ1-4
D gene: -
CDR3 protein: CASSYGGSEKLFF
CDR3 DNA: TGTGCCAGTAGTTATGGAGGGAGTGAAAAACTGTTTTTT

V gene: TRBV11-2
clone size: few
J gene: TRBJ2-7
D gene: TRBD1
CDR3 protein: CASSPQRDSEQYF
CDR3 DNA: TGTGCCAGCAGCCCTCAACGGGACAGCGAGCAGTACTTC

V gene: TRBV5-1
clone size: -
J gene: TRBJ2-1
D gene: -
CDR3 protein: CASSLGPGASYNEQFF
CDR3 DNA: TGCGCCAGCAGCTTGGGTCCGGGAGCCTCCTACAATGAGCAGTTCTTC

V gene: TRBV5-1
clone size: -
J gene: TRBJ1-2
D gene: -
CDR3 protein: CASSDPGQLYGYTF
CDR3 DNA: TGCGCCAGCAGCGACCCCGGACAGCTCTATGGCTACACCTTC

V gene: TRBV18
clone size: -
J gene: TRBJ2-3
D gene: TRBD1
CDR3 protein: CASVRRGGSDTQYF
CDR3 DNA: TGTGCCAGCGTAAGGCGAGGGGGCTCAGATACGCAGTATTTT

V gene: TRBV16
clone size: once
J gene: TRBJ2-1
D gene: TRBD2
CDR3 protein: CASSQWQPGLAGAYSYNEQFF
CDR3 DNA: TGTGCCAGCAGCCAATGGCAGCCGGGACTAGCGGGAGCTTACTCCTACAATGAGCAGTTCTTC

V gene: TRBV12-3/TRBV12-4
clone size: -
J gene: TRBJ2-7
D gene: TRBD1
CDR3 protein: CASSNRGQKEYF
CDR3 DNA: TGTGCCAGCAGTAACAGGGGGCAAAAAGAGTACTTC

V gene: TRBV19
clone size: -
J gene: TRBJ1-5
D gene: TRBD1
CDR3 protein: CASSNTGGGNQPQHF
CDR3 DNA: TGTGCCAGTAGTAATACAGGGGGCGGCAATCAGCCCCAGCATTTT

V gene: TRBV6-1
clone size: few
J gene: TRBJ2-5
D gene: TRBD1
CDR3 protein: CASSELGQGETQYF
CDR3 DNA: TGTGCCAGCAGTGAATTGGGACAGGGGGAGACCCAGTACTTC

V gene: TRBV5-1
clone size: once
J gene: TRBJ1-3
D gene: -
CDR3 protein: CASSLDGNSGNTIYF
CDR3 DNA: TGCGCCAGCAGCTTGGATGGCAACTCTGGAAACACCATATATTTT

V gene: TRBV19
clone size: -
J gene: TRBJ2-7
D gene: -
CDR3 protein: CASSMGEGQASYEQYF
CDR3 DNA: TGTGCCAGTAGTATGGGGGAGGGACAGGCCTCCTACGAGCAGTACTTC

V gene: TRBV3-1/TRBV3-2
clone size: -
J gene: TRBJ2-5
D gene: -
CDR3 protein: CASSQQTFDSQYF
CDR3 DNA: TGTGCCAGCAGCCAACAGACATTCGATTCCCAGTACTTC

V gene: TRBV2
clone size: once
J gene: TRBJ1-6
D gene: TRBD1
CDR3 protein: CASSVDRRASPLHF
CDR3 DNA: TGTGCCAGCAGTGTGGACAGGCGGGCCTCACCCCTCCACTTT

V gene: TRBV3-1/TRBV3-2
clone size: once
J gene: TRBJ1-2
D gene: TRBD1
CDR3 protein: CASSQAGGQIAYGYTF
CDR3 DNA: TGTGCCAGCAGCCAAGCAGGGGGACAGATCGCCTATGGCTACACCTTC

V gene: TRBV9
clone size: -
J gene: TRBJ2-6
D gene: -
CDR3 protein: CASSGGDRLYSGANVLTF
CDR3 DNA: TGTGCCAGCAGCGGGGGGGACAGACTCTACTCTGGGGCCAACGTCCTGACTTTC

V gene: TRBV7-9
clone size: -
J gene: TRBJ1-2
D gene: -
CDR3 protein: CASSDRDFYGYTF
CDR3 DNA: TGTGCCAGCAGCGACCGGGACTTCTATGGCTACACCTTC

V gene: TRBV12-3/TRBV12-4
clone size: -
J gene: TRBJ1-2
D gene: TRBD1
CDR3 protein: CATGQGVGYTF
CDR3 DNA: TGTGCCACCGGGCAGGGGGTGGGCTACACCTTC

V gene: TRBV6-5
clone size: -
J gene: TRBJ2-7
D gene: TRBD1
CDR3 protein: CASSIGQVAYEQYF
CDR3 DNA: TGTGCCAGCAGCATCGGACAGGTCGCCTACGAGCAGTACTTC

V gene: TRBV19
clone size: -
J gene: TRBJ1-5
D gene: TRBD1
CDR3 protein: CASSLWGQAGNQPQHF
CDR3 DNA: TGTGCCAGTAGTCTTTGGGGACAGGCCGGCAATCAGCCCCAGCATTTT

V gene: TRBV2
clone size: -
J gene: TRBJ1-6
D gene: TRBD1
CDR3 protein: CASSGDSSYNSPLHF
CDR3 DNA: TGTGCCAGCAGTGGGGACAGTTCCTATAATTCACCCCTCCACTTT

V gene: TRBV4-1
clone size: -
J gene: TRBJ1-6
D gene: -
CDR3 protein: CASSQEQGWGNSPLHF
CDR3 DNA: TGCGCCAGCAGCCAGGAACAGGGATGGGGTAATTCACCCCTCCACTTT

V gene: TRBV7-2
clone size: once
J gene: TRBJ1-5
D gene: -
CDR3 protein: CASSGLGQPQHF
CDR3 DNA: TGTGCCAGCAGCGGACTGGGACAGCCCCAGCATTTT